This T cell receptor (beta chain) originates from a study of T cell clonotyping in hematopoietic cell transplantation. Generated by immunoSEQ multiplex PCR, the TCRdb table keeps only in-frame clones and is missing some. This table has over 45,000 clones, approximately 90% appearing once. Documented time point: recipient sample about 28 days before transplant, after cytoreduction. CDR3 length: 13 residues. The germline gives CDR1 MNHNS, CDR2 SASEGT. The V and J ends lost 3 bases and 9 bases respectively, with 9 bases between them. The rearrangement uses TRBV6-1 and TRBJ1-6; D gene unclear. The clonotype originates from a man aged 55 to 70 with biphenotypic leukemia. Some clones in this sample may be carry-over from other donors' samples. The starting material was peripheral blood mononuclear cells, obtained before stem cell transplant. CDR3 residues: CASSEDPRSPLHF. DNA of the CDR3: TGTGCCAGCAGTGAGGACCCTCGTTCACCCCTCCACTTT.